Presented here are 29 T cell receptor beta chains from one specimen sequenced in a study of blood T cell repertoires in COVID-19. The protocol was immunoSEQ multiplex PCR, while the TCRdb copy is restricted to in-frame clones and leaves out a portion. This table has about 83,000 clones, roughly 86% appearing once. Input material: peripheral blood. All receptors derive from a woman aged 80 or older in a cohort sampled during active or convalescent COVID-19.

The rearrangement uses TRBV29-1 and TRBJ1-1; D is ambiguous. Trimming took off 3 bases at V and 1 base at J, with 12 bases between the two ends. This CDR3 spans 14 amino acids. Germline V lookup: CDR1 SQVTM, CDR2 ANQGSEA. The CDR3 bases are TGCAGCGTTGACCCGCTCGGAGGGAACACTGAAGCTTTCTTT. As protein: CSVDPLGGNTEAFF.

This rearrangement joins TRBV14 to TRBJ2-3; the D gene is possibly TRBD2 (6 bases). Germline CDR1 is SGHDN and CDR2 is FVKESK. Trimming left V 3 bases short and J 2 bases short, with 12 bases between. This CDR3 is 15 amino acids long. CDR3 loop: CASSQRLVSTDTQYF. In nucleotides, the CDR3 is TGTGCCAGCAGCCAGAGACTAGTTTCCACAGATACGCAGTATTTT.

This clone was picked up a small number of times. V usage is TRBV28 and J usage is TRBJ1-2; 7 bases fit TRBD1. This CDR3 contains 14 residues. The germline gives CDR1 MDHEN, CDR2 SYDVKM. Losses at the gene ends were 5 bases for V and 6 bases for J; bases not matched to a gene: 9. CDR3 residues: CASSQGGRGDGYTF. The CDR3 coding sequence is TGTGCCAGCAGTCAAGGGGGCCGCGGGGATGGCTACACCTTC.

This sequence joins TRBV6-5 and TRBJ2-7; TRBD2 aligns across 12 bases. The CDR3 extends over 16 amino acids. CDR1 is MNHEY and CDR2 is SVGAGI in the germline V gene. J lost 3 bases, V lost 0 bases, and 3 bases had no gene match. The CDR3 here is CASSYSWTSGVYEQYF. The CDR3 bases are TGTGCCAGCAGTTACTCGTGGACTAGCGGGGTCTACGAGCAGTACTTC.

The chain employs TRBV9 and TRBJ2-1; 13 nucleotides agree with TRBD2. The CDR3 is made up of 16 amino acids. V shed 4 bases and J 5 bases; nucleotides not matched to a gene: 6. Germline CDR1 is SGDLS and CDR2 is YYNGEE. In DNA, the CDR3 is TGTGCCAGCAGCCCAGAGGGGACTAGCGGGAACAATGAGCAGTTCTTC. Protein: CASSPEGTSGNNEQFF.

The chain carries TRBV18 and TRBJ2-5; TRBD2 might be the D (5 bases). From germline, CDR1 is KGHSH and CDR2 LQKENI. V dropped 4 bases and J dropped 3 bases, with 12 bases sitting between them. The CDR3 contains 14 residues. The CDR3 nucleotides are TGTGCCAGCTCACAGTCGGTTAGCGAAGAGACCCAGTACTTC. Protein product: CASSQSVSEETQYF.

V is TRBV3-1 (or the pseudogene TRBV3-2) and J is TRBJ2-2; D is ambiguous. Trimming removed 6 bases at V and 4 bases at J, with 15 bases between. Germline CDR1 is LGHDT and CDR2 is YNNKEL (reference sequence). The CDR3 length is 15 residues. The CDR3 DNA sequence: TGTGCCAGCAGTCAAAGCCTCGCGAGCACCGGGGAGCTGTTTTTT. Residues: CASSQSLASTGELFF.

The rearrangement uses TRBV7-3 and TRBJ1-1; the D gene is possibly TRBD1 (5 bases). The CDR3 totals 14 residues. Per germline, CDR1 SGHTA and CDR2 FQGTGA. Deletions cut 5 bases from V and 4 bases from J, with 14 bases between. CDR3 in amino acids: CASSLRVVSTEAFF. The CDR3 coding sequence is TGTGCCAGCAGCCTCAGGGTTGTCAGCACTGAAGCTTTCTTT.

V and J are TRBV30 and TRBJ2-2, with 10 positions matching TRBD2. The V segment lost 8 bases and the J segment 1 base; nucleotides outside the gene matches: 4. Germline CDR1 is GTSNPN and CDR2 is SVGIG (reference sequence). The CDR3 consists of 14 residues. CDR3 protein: CAIGLAVNTGELFF. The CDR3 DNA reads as TGTGCCATCGGACTAGCGGTGAACACCGGGGAGCTGTTTTTT.

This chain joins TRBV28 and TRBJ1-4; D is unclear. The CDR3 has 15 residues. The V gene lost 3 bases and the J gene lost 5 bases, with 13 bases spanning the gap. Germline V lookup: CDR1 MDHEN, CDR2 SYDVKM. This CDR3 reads CASSFLTPGNEKLFF. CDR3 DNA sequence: TGTGCCAGCAGTTTTTTAACACCGGGAAATGAAAAACTGTTTTTT.

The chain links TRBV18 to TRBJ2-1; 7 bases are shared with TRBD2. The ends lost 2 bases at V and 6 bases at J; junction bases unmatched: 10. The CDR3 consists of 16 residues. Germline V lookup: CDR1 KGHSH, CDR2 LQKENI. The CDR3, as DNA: TGTGCCAGCTCACCAATCCGCGGGAGAGTTGGCAATGAGCAGTTCTTC. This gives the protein CASSPIRGRVGNEQFF.

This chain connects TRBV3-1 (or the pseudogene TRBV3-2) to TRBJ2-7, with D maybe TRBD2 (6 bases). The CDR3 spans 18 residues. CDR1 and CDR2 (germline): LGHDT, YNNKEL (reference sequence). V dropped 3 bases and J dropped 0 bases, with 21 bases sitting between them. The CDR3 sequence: CASSQGLPGLVISYEQYF. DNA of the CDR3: TGTGCCAGCAGCCAGGGACTCCCGGGACTTGTAATCTCCTACGAGCAGTACTTC.

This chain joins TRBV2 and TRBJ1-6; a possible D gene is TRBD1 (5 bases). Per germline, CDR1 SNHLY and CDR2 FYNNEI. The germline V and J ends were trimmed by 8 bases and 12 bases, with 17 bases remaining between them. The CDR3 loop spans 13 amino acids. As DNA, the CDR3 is TGTGCCAGCGGGGCTTCAAACTGGGAACCCCTCCACTTT. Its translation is CASGASNWEPLHF. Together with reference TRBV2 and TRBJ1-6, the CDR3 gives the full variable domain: EPEVTQTPSHQVTQMGQEVILRCVPISNHLYFYWYRQILGQKVEFLVSFYNNEISEKSEIFDDQFSVERPDGSNFTLKIRSTKLEDSAMYFCASGASNWEPLHFGNGTRLTVT.

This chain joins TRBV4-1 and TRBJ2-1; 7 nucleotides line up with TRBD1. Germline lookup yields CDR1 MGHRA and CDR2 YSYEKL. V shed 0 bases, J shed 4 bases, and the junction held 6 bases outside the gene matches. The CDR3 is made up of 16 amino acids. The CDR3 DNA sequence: TGCGCCAGCAGCCAAGACGTGACAGGGCCATACAATGAGCAGTTCTTC. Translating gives CASSQDVTGPYNEQFF.

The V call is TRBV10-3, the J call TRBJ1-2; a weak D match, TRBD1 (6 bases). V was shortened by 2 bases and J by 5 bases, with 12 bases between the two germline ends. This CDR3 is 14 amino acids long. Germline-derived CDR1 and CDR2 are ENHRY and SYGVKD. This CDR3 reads CAISEGRQGYGYTF. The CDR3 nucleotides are TGTGCCATCAGTGAGGGTCGGCAGGGGTATGGCTACACCTTC.

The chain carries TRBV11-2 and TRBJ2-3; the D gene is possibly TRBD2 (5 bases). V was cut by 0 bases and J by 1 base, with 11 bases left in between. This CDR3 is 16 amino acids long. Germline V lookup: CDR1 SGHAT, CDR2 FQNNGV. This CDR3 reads CASSLEGGLGTDTQYF. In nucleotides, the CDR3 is TGTGCCAGCAGCTTAGAGGGCGGACTGGGCACAGATACGCAGTATTTT. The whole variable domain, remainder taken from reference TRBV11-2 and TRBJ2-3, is EAGVAQSPRYKIIEKRQSVAFWCNPISGHATLYWYQQILGQGPKLLIQFQNNGVVDDSQLPKDRFSAERLKGVDSTLKIQPAKLEDSAVYLCASSLEGGLGTDTQYFGPGTRLTVL.

CDR3 sequence: CASSHSFYEQYF. CDR3 DNA sequence: TGTGCCAGCAGTCACAGTTTTTACGAGCAGTACTTC. V gene TRBV12-3 or TRBV12-4 combines with J gene TRBJ2-7; D remains unclear. V was trimmed by 5 bases and J by 4 bases, leaving 9 bases between them. The CDR3 is 12 amino acids.

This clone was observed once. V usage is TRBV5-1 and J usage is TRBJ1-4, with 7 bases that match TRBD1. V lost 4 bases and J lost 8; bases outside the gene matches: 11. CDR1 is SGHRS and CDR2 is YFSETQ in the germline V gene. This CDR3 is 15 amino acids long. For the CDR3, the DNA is TGCGCCAGCAGCCTGCACAGGGGAGTAGGGGAAAAACTGTTTTTT. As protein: CASSLHRGVGEKLFF.

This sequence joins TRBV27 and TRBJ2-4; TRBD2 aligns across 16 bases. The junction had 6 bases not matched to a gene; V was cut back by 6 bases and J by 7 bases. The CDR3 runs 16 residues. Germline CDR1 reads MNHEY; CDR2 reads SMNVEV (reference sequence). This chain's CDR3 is CASRPGLAGGWNIQYF. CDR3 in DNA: TGTGCCAGCAGGCCGGGACTAGCGGGAGGGTGGAACATTCAGTACTTC.

The CDR3 is CASSGLSNTGELFF. CDR3 nucleotide sequence: TGTGCCAGCAGCGGGCTTTCCAACACCGGGGAGCTGTTTTTT. The genes are TRBV9 and TRBJ2-2; D gene unclear. With 3 bases removed from V and 2 bases from J, the gap between germline ends came to 8 bases. Germline V gene lookup returns CDR1 SGDLS and CDR2 YYNGEE. The CDR3 has 14 residues. Complete variable domain (other parts from reference TRBV9 and TRBJ2-2): DSGVTQTPKHLITATGQRVTLRCSPRSGDLSVYWYQQSLDQGLQFLIQYYNGEERAKGNILERFSAQQFPDLHSELNLSSLELGDSALYFCASSGLSNTGELFFGEGSRLTVL.

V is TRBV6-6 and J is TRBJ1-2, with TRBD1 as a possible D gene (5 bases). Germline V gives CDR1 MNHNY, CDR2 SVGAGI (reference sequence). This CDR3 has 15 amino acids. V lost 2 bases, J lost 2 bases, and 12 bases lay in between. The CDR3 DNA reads TGTGCCAGCAGTTACGGTGGCAGGACAAACTATGGCTACACCTTC. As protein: CASSYGGRTNYGYTF.

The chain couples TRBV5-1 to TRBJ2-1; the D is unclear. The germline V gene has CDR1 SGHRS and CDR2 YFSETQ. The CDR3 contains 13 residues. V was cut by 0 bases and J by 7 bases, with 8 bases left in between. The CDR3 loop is CASSLGPLNEQFF. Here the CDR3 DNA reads TGCGCCAGCAGCTTGGGTCCCCTTAATGAGCAGTTCTTC. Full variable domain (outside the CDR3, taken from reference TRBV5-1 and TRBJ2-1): KAGVTQTPRYLIKTRGQQVTLSCSPISGHRSVSWYQQTPGQGLQFLFEYFSETQRNKGNFPGRFSGRQFSNSRSEMNVSTLELGDSALYLCASSLGPLNEQFFGPGTRLTVL.

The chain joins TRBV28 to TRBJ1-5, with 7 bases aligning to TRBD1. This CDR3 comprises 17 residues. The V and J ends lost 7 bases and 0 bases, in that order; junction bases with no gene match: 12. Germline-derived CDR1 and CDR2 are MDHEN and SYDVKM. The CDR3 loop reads CASNSLGTVDSNQPQHF. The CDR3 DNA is TGTGCCAGCAACTCTCTAGGGACAGTGGATAGCAATCAGCCCCAGCATTTT. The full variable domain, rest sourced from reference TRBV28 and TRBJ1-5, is DVKVTQSSRYLVKRTGEKVFLECVQDMDHENMFWYRQDPGLGLRLIYFSYDVKMKEKGDIPEGYSVSREKKERFSLILESASTNQTSMYLCASNSLGTVDSNQPQHFGDGTRLSIL.

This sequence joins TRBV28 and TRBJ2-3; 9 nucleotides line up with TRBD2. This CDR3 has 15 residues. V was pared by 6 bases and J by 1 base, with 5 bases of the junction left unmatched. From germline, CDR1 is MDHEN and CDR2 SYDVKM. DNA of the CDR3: TGTGCCAGCAGCCCTAGCGGGAAGGGCACAGATACGCAGTATTTT. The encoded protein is CASSPSGKGTDTQYF.

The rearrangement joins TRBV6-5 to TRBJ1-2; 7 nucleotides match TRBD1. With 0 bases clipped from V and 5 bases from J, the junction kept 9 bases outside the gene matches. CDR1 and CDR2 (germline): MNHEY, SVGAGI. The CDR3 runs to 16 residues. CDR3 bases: TGTGCCAGCAGTTACTCCGGGACAGCCCCCGGGTATGGCTACACCTTC. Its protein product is CASSYSGTAPGYGYTF.

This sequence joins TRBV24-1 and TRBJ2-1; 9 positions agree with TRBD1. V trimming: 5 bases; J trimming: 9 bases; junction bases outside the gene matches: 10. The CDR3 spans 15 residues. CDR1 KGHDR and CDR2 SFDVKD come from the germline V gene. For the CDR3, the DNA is TGTGCCACCAGTGGGGGACAGGGAACGCTCAGTGAGCAGTTCTTC. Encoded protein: CATSGGQGTLSEQFF.

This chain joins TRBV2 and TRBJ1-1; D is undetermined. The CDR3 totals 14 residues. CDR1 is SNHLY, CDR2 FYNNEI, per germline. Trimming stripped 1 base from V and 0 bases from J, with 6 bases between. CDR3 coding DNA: TGTGCCAGCAGTGAAGGTTCTCTGAACACTGAAGCTTTCTTT. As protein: CASSEGSLNTEAFF. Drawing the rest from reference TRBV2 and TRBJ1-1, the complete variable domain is EPEVTQTPSHQVTQMGQEVILRCVPISNHLYFYWYRQILGQKVEFLVSFYNNEISEKSEIFDDQFSVERPDGSNFTLKIRSTKLEDSAMYFCASSEGSLNTEAFFGQGTRLTVV.

The CDR3 loop reads CASRVQEWNSPLHF. CDR3 sequence (DNA): TGTGCCAGCAGAGTACAGGAGTGGAATTCACCCCTCCACTTT. The chain has TRBV6-5 and TRBJ1-6; TRBD1 is a possible D gene (5 bases). The CDR3 sequence is 14 residues long. Trimming pared 6 bases from V and 7 bases from J, leaving 13 bases between. Per germline, CDR1 MNHEY and CDR2 SVGAGI.

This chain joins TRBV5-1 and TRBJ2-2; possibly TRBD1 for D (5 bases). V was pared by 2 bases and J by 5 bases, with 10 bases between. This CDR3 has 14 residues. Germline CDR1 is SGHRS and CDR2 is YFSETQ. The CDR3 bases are TGCGCCAGCAGCTTTCAGGGAACAACCGGGGAGCTGTTTTTT. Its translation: CASSFQGTTGELFF.